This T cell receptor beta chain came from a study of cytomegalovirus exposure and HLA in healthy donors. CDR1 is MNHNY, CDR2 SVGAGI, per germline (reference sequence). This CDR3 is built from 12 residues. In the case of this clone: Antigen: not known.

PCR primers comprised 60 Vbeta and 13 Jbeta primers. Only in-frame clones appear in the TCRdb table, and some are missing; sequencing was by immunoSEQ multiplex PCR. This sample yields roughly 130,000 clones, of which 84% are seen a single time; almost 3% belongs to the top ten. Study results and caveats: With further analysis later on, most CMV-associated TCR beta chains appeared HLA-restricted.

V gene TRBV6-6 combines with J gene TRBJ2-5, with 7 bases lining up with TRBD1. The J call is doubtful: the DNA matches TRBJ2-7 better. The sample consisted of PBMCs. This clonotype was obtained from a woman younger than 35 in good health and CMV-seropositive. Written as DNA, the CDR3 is TGTGCCAGCAGGCAGCAGGGGGACGAGCAGTACTTC. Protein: CASRQQGDEQYF.